These T cell receptor beta chains were read from a single sample in a study of control samples from healthy donors and cancer patients. Assay: immunoSEQ multiplex PCR; the TCRdb copy retains only in-frame clones and omits some. The sample spans about 190,000 clones; the ten largest clones claim around 2%. Sequencing was done on a sample of blood. These receptors were taken from a woman in her thirties in good health. The CDR3 runs from the conserved cysteine through the conserved F or W. The D gene is left open where the match is weak.

CDR3 protein: CASSPRGNYGYTF; CDR3 DNA: TGCGCCAGCAGCCCTCGGGGGAACTATGGCTACACCTTC; J gene: TRBJ1-2; V gene: TRBV5-1; D gene: .
CDR3 protein: CASSVTPASTDTQYF; CDR3 DNA: TGTGCCAGCAGCGTAACACCCGCTAGTACAGATACGCAGTATTTT; J gene: TRBJ2-3; V gene: TRBV9; D gene: .
CDR3 protein: CASATLATNEKLFF; CDR3 DNA: TGTGCCAGCGCCACACTTGCAACTAATGAAAAACTGTTTTTT; J gene: TRBJ1-4; V gene: TRBV28; D gene: .
CDR3 protein: CASSADRSYGYTF; CDR3 DNA: TGTGCCAGCTCAGCCGACAGGAGCTATGGCTACACCTTC; J gene: TRBJ1-2; V gene: TRBV18; D gene: .
CDR3 protein: CASSLRQGNQPQHF; CDR3 DNA: TGTGCCAGCAGTTTAAGGCAGGGAAATCAGCCCCAGCATTTT; J gene: TRBJ1-5; V gene: TRBV28; D gene: .
CDR3 protein: CASRTRTGIQPQHF; CDR3 DNA: TGTGCCAGCAGAACCCGGACAGGGATTCAGCCCCAGCATTTT; J gene: TRBJ1-5; V gene: TRBV6-5; D gene: TRBD1
CDR3 protein: CASSLAGSGAYEQYF; CDR3 DNA: TGTGCCAGCAGCTTAGCCGGATCGGGGGCCTACGAGCAGTACTTC; J gene: TRBJ2-7; V gene: TRBV7-2; D gene: .
CDR3 protein: CASSQAGGQETQYF; CDR3 DNA: TGTGCCAGCAGCCAGGCGGGGGGGCAGGAGACCCAGTACTTC; J gene: TRBJ2-5; V gene: TRBV3-1/TRBV3-2; D gene: TRBD2
CDR3 protein: CASAASNQPQHF; CDR3 DNA: TGTGCCAGCGCTGCGAGCAATCAGCCCCAGCATTTT; J gene: TRBJ1-5; V gene: TRBV6-6; D gene: .
CDR3 protein: CASSLAPGSPLHF; CDR3 DNA: TGTGCCAGCAGCTTAGCCCCGGGTTCACCCCTCCACTTT; J gene: TRBJ1-6; V gene: TRBV11-2; D gene: .
CDR3 protein: CASSLASERIAFF; CDR3 DNA: TGTGCCAGCAGCTTAGCGAGTGAGCGGATAGCTTTCTTT; J gene: TRBJ1-1; V gene: TRBV11-2; D gene: .
CDR3 protein: CASSLVGDGYTF; CDR3 DNA: TGTGCCAGCAGCTTAGTGGGGGATGGCTACACCTTC; J gene: TRBJ1-2; V gene: TRBV7-9; D gene: .
CDR3 protein: CASSSEGSGRGTEAFF; CDR3 DNA: TGTGCCAGCAGTTCAGAAGGGTCGGGTAGAGGTACTGAAGCTTTCTTT; J gene: TRBJ1-1; V gene: TRBV28; D gene: .
CDR3 protein: CASSLRPGGGSPLHF; CDR3 DNA: TGTGCCAGCAGCTTGAGGCCAGGGGGTGGGTCACCCCTCCACTTT; J gene: TRBJ1-6; V gene: TRBV5-6; D gene: TRBD1
CDR3 protein: CASSEGGPALSSQHF; CDR3 DNA: TGTGCCAGCAGTGAAGGGGGGCCCGCCCTGAGTTCCCAGCATTTT; J gene: TRBJ1-5; V gene: TRBV6-1; D gene: .
CDR3 protein: CASSLRREPLSGANVLTF; CDR3 DNA: TGCGCCAGCAGCTTGCGCCGAGAGCCCCTCTCTGGGGCCAACGTCCTGACTTTC; J gene: TRBJ2-6; V gene: TRBV5-1; D gene: .
CDR3 protein: CASRRSADSPLHF; CDR3 DNA: TGTGCCAGCCGAAGGTCTGCGGATTCACCCCTCCACTTT; J gene: TRBJ1-6; V gene: TRBV6-6; D gene: .
CDR3 protein: CASAGVYSNQPQHF; CDR3 DNA: TGTGCCAGCGCGGGGGTATATAGCAATCAGCCCCAGCATTTT; J gene: TRBJ1-5; V gene: TRBV6-5; D gene: .
CDR3 protein: CASSPGLGRDNEQFF; CDR3 DNA: TGTGCCAGCAGCCCCGGGTTGGGGCGGGACAATGAGCAGTTCTTC; J gene: TRBJ2-1; V gene: TRBV7-3; D gene: .
CDR3 protein: CASSESSGGAKTGELFF; CDR3 DNA: TGTGCCAGCAGTGAATCGAGCGGGGGGGCGAAAACCGGGGAGCTGTTTTTT; J gene: TRBJ2-2; V gene: TRBV6-1; D gene: TRBD2
CDR3 protein: CASSLGGSNQPQHF; CDR3 DNA: TGTGCCAGCAGCTTAGGGGGGTCTAATCAGCCCCAGCATTTT; J gene: TRBJ1-5; V gene: TRBV13; D gene: .
CDR3 protein: CASSLGTGPHEPQHF; CDR3 DNA: TGTGCCAGCAGCTTAGGGACAGGTCCTCATGAACCCCAGCATTTT; J gene: TRBJ1-5; V gene: TRBV11-2; D gene: TRBD1
CDR3 protein: CASSEPRREGGVMNTEAFF; CDR3 DNA: TGTGCCAGCAGCGAGCCACGTAGAGAAGGGGGAGTCATGAACACTGAAGCTTTCTTT; J gene: TRBJ1-1; V gene: TRBV9; D gene: .
CDR3 protein: CASRGQGAASETQYF; CDR3 DNA: TGTGCCAGCAGGGGACAGGGGGCCGCCTCAGAGACCCAGTACTTC; J gene: TRBJ2-5; V gene: TRBV2; D gene: TRBD1
CDR3 protein: CASSREQVSREAFF; CDR3 DNA: TGTGCCAGCTCACGAGAACAGGTAAGTCGCGAAGCTTTCTTT; J gene: TRBJ1-1; V gene: TRBV18; D gene: .
CDR3 protein: CASRYGQLSTDTQYF; CDR3 DNA: TGTGCCAGCAGATATGGACAGCTGAGCACAGATACGCAGTATTTT; J gene: TRBJ2-3; V gene: TRBV25-1; D gene: .
CDR3 protein: CSVVAGANVLTF; CDR3 DNA: TGCAGCGTTGTAGCTGGGGCCAACGTCCTGACTTTC; J gene: TRBJ2-6; V gene: TRBV29-1; D gene: .
CDR3 protein: CASSLALAGGAYNEQFF; CDR3 DNA: TGCGCCAGCAGCTTGGCGCTAGCGGGGGGGGCTTACAATGAGCAGTTCTTC; J gene: TRBJ2-1; V gene: TRBV5-1; D gene: TRBD2
CDR3 protein: CASSPSGGSPSYEQYF; CDR3 DNA: TGTGCCAGCAGCCCCTCGGGGGGGAGCCCCTCCTACGAGCAGTACTTC; J gene: TRBJ2-7; V gene: TRBV7-3; D gene: TRBD2
CDR3 protein: CASSPRGAGLYNEQFF; CDR3 DNA: TGTGCCAGCAGCCCGCGCGGGGCGGGGCTTTACAATGAGCAGTTCTTC; J gene: TRBJ2-1; V gene: TRBV4-2; D gene: .
CDR3 protein: CASFRGMGTEAFF; CDR3 DNA: TGTGCCAGCTTCCGGGGGATGGGGACTGAAGCTTTCTTT; J gene: TRBJ1-1; V gene: TRBV5-4; D gene: .
CDR3 protein: CAISSRGQEFAFF; CDR3 DNA: TGTGCCATCTCCTCAAGGGGGCAAGAGTTTGCTTTCTTT; J gene: TRBJ1-1; V gene: TRBV10-3; D gene: TRBD1
CDR3 protein: CASSELGGKLFF; CDR3 DNA: TGCGCCAGCAGTGAGTTAGGGGGAAAACTGTTTTTT; J gene: TRBJ1-4; V gene: TRBV10-2; D gene: .
CDR3 protein: CASSHFLEGVDGYTF; CDR3 DNA: TGTGCCAGCAGCCACTTTTTGGAGGGCGTTGATGGCTACACCTTC; J gene: TRBJ1-2; V gene: TRBV3-1/TRBV3-2; D gene: .
CDR3 protein: CASRGAGNTIYF; CDR3 DNA: TGTGCCAGCAGGGGCGCTGGAAACACCATATATTTT; J gene: TRBJ1-3; V gene: TRBV9; D gene: .
CDR3 protein: CATRGKENYNSPLHF; CDR3 DNA: TGTGCCACCAGAGGGAAGGAAAACTATAATTCACCCCTCCACTTT; J gene: TRBJ1-6; V gene: TRBV15; D gene: .
CDR3 protein: CASSLGPKNSPLHF; CDR3 DNA: TGTGCCAGCAGCTTGGGGCCCAAGAATTCACCCCTCCACTTT; J gene: TRBJ1-6; V gene: TRBV5-6; D gene: .
CDR3 protein: CASSLDRVNNEQFF; CDR3 DNA: TGTGCCAGCAGTTTAGATAGGGTCAACAATGAGCAGTTCTTC; J gene: TRBJ2-1; V gene: TRBV28; D gene: .
CDR3 protein: CATSRDYGAWEPHNQPQHF; CDR3 DNA: TGTGCCACCAGCAGAGATTACGGGGCGTGGGAACCCCACAATCAGCCCCAGCATTTT; J gene: TRBJ1-5; V gene: TRBV15; D gene: .
CDR3 protein: CASSSAPGQLTNSPLHF; CDR3 DNA: TGTGCCAGCAGCTCAGCGCCGGGACAGCTGACGAATTCACCCCTCCACTTT; J gene: TRBJ1-6; V gene: TRBV7-9; D gene: TRBD1
CDR3 protein: CASSPSDYRSSYNEQFF; CDR3 DNA: TGTGCCAGCAGCCCCTCCGACTACAGGAGCTCCTACAATGAGCAGTTCTTC; J gene: TRBJ2-1; V gene: TRBV27; D gene: .
CDR3 protein: CASSLEGYEQYF; CDR3 DNA: TGTGCCAGCAGTTTGGAAGGGTACGAGCAGTACTTC; J gene: TRBJ2-7; V gene: TRBV27; D gene: .
CDR3 protein: CASSDRGPSDEQYF; CDR3 DNA: TGTGCCAGCAGCGACAGGGGTCCCTCGGACGAGCAGTACTTC; J gene: TRBJ2-7; V gene: TRBV6-5; D gene: TRBD1
CDR3 protein: CASSWSGAVNTEAFF; CDR3 DNA: TGCGCCAGCAGCTGGTCCGGGGCCGTGAACACTGAAGCTTTCTTT; J gene: TRBJ1-1; V gene: TRBV5-1; D gene: .
CDR3 protein: CASSRISGTGDSPLHF; CDR3 DNA: TGTGCCAGTAGTCGTATATCCGGGACAGGGGATTCACCCCTCCACTTT; J gene: TRBJ1-6; V gene: TRBV19; D gene: TRBD1
CDR3 protein: CATSEWGKRNEQFF; CDR3 DNA: TGTGCCACCAGTGAGTGGGGTAAGAGGAATGAGCAGTTCTTC; J gene: TRBJ2-1; V gene: TRBV24-1; D gene: .
CDR3 protein: CSGTPGGSYNEQFF; CDR3 DNA: TGCAGCGGAACCCCGGGGGGGTCCTACAATGAGCAGTTCTTC; J gene: TRBJ2-1; V gene: TRBV29-1; D gene: TRBD2
CDR3 protein: CASSPRDSSYNSPLHF; CDR3 DNA: TGTGCCAGTAGTCCTCGGGACAGCTCCTATAATTCACCCCTCCACTTT; J gene: TRBJ1-6; V gene: TRBV19; D gene: TRBD1
CDR3 protein: CASSFFSPLHF; CDR3 DNA: TGTGCCAGCAGTTTCTTTTCACCCCTCCACTTT; J gene: TRBJ1-6; V gene: TRBV12-3/TRBV12-4; D gene: .
CDR3 protein: CASSGGWKFF; CDR3 DNA: TGTGCCAGCAGCGGGGGGTGGAAGTTCTTC; J gene: TRBJ2-1; V gene: TRBV2; D gene: TRBD2
CDR3 protein: CASRNRGTEAFF; CDR3 DNA: TGTGCCAGCAGAAACAGAGGCACTGAAGCTTTCTTT; J gene: TRBJ1-1; V gene: TRBV7-6; D gene: .
CDR3 protein: CASSGQGRTEQYF; CDR3 DNA: TGTGCCAGCAGTGGACAGGGTCGGACCGAGCAGTACTTC; J gene: TRBJ2-7; V gene: TRBV2; D gene: TRBD1
CDR3 protein: CASSVEQGETQYF; CDR3 DNA: TGTGCCAGCAGCGTCGAGCAGGGAGAGACCCAGTACTTC; J gene: TRBJ2-5; V gene: TRBV9; D gene: .